This T cell receptor (beta chain) was observed in a study of technical replicates of blood from four donors. Measured with immunoSEQ multiplex PCR; TCRdb has only the in-frame clones, and not every one. The repertoire includes 85,000 to 100,000 clones, almost 96% of them detected once, and about 0.21% sits in the top ten. The V end was cut by 8 bases, the J end by 1 base, with 17 bases between. This CDR3 is 15 amino acids long. CDR1 MDHEN and CDR2 SYDVKM come from the germline V gene. The genes are TRBV28 and TRBJ1-1, with D possibly being TRBD1 (5 bases). The sequenced sample was T cells isolated from PBMCs. The receptor was derived from a human donor in good health. CDR3 loop: CASGGGGLENTEAFF. The CDR3 bases are TGTGCCAGCGGGGGGGGAGGGTTGGAGAACACTGAAGCTTTCTTT.